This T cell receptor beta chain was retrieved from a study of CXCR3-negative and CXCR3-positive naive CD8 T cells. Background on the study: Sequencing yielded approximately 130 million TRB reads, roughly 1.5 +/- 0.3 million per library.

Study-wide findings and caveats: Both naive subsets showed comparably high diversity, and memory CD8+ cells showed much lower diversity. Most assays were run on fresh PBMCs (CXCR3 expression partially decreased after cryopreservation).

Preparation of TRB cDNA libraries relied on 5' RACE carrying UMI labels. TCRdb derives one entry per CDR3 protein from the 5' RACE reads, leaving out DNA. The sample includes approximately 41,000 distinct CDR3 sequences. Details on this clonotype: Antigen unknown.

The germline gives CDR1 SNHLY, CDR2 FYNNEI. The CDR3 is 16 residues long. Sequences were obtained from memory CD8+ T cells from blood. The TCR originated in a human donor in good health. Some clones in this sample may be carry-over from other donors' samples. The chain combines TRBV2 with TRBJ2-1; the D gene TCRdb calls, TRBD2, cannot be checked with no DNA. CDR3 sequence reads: CASREGLAGDYNEQFF.